This is a list of T cell receptor beta chains from one sample in a study of OX40 agonist ivuxolimab in advanced cancers. Method: immunoSEQ multiplex PCR; TCRdb's copy keeps in-frame clones and lacks some. The sample consists of 26,000 or so clones, 70% to 90% of them appearing once. Sequencing used CD4+ or CD8+ T cells sorted from blood, obtained in a trial of the OX40 agonist ivuxolimab. Source of these receptors: an adult with an advanced solid tumor such as melanoma, head and neck, liver or kidney cancer. Both conserved end residues are trimmed from each CDR3.

V	J	CDR3
TRBV18	TRBJ1-4	ASSPGGAGEKLF
TRBV5-6	TRBJ2-7	ASSLNPGSYEQY
TRBV10-3	TRBJ2-3	AISPTGVAGATDTQY
TRBV7-9	TRBJ2-1	ASTPLTDEQF
TRBV5-6	TRBJ1-5	ASSWGYNQPQH
TRBV4-1	TRBJ2-7	ASSQEYGGIAYEQY
TRBV27	TRBJ2-7	ASMQGGEQY
TRBV5-1	TRBJ2-5	ASSDGTIGEQLQTQY
TRBV30	TRBJ1-2	AWTLRDGEPNYGYT
TRBV6-6	TRBJ1-2	ASSYLGTHGYT
TRBV4-3	TRBJ1-1	ASSQGRTVNTEAF
TRBV5-6	TRBJ2-2	ASSLETGELF
TRBV7-6	TRBJ2-7	ASSSLSYEQY
TRBV6-1	TRBJ1-5	ASSNTGLQPQH
TRBV7-9	TRBJ2-7	ASSLAQGWYEQY
TRBV4-1	TRBJ2-7	ASSQTVQGFGEQY
TRBV19	TRBJ1-5	ATSTDSHQPQH
TRBV4-3	TRBJ1-6	ASSQDLSGPSPLH
TRBV6-1	TRBJ2-7	ASSEQGRGVTYEQY
TRBV28	TRBJ2-7	ASSSPSSGLLYEQY
TRBV30	TRBJ2-7	AWSNPGLAPHEQY
TRBV4-2	TRBJ2-7	ASSQGGYEQY
TRBV5-4	TRBJ1-4	ASSPGGQNEKLF
TRBV5-1	TRBJ2-7	ASSLTGQSYEQY
TRBV10-1	TRBJ2-1	ASRLQGEINEQF
TRBV10-1	TRBJ2-3	ASSSFKDSTDTQY
TRBV5-1	TRBJ2-5	ASSLSVVGVGETQY
TRBV9	TRBJ2-2	ASSSHRITSDNTGELF
TRBV27	TRBJ2-2	ASSLASGIFTGELF
TRBV2	-	ASRGLAGSYEQY
TRBV11-2	TRBJ2-7	ASSLPLAGENEQY
TRBV19	TRBJ1-4	ASSMGNEKLF
TRBV27	TRBJ2-1	ASKFGYNEQF
TRBV27	TRBJ1-1	ASSPGTANTEAF
TRBV20-1	TRBJ2-7	SAEGYYEQY
TRBV10-2	TRBJ2-5	ASSDGHRTRETQY
TRBV6-5	TRBJ1-1	ASSYSSLNTEAF
TRBV19	TRBJ2-1	ASSIPAAYNEQF
TRBV9	TRBJ1-2	ASSPRGGNYGYT
TRBV6-5	TRBJ2-7	ASSSSGGGGYEQY
TRBV7-9	TRBJ2-2	ASTRTVGVGTGELF